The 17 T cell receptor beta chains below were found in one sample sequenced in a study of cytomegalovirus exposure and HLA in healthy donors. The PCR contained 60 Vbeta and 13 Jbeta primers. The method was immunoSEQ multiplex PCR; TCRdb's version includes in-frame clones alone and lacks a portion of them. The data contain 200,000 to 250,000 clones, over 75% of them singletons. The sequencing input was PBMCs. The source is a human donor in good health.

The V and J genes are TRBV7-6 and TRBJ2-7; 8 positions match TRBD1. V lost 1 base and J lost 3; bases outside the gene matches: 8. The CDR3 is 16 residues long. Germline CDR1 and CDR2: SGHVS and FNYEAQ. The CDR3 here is CASSLEDRGLLYEQYF. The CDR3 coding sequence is TGTGCCAGCAGCTTAGAAGACAGGGGTCTCCTCTACGAGCAGTACTTC.

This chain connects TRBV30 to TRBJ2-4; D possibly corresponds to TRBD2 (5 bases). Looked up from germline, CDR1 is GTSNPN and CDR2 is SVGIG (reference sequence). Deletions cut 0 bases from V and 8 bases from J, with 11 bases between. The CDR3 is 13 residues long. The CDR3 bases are TGTGCCTGGAGTGTACAAGACGGGGACATTCAGTACTTC. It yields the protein CAWSVQDGDIQYF.

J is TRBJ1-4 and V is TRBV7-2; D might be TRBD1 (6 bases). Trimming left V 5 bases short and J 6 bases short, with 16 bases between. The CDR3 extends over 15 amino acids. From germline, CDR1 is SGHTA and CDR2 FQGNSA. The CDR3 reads CASSTQQGIHEKLFF. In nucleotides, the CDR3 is TGTGCCAGCAGCACACAACAGGGAATACATGAAAAACTGTTTTTT.

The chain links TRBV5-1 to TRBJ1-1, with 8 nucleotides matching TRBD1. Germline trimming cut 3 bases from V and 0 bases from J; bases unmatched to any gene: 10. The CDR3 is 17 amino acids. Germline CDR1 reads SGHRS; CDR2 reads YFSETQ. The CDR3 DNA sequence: TGCGCCAGCAGCTCCAATCCAGGACAGGGATTGAACACTGAAGCTTTCTTT. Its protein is CASSSNPGQGLNTEAFF.

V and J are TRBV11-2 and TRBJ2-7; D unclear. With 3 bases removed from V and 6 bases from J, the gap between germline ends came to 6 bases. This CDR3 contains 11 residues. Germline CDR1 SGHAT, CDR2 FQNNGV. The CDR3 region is CASSFFGEQYF. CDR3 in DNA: TGTGCCAGCAGCTTCTTCGGCGAGCAGTACTTC.

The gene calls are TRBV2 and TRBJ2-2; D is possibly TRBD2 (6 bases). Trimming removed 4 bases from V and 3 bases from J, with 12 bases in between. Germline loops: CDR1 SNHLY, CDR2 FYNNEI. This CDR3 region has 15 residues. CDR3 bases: TGTGCCAGCAGTGCGTCGGGAGTTTACACCGGGGAGCTGTTTTTT. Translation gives CASSASGVYTGELFF. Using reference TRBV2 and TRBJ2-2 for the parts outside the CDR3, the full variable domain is EPEVTQTPSHQVTQMGQEVILRCVPISNHLYFYWYRQILGQKVEFLVSFYNNEISEKSEIFDDQFSVERPDGSNFTLKIRSTKLEDSAMYFCASSASGVYTGELFFGEGSRLTVL.

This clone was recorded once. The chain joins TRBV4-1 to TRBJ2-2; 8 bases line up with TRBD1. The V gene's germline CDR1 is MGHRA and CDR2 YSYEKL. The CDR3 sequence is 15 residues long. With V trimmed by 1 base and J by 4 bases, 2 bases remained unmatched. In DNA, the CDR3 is TGCGCCAGCAGCCAAGCCGGGACAGGCACCGGGGAGCTGTTTTTT. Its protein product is CASSQAGTGTGELFF.

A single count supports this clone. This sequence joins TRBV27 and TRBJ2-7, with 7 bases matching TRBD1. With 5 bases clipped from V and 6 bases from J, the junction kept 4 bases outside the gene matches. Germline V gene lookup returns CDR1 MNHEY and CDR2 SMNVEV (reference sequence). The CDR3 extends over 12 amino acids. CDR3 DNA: TGTGCCAGCAGTCCAAACAGGGGCGAGCAGTACTTC. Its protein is CASSPNRGEQYF.

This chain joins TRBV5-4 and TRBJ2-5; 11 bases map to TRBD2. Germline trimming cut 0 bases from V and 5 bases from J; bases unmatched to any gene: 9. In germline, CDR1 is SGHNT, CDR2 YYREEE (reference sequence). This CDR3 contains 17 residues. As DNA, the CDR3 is TGTGCCAGCAGCTTGGTTGTGGTAGCGGGAGGGTTCGAGACCCAGTACTTC. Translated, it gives CASSLVVVAGGFETQYF.

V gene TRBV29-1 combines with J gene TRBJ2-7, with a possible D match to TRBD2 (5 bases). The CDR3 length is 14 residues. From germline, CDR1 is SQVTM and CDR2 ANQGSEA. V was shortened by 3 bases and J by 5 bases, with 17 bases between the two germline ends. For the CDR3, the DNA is TGCAGCGTTGACGGAGGACTCCCCCCTCACGAGCAGTACTTC. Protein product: CSVDGGLPPHEQYF.

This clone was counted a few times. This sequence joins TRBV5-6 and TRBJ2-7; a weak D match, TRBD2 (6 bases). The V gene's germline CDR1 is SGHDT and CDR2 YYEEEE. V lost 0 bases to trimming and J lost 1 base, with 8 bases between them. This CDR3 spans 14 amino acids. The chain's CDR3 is CASSLALASYEQYF. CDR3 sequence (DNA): TGTGCCAGCAGCTTGGCCCTAGCGTCCTACGAGCAGTACTTC.

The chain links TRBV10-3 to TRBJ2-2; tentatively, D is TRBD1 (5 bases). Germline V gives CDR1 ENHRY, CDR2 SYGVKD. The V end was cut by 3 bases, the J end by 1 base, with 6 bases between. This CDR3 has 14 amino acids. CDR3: CAISDQGNTGELFF. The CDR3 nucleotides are TGTGCCATCAGTGACCAGGGGAACACCGGGGAGCTGTTTTTT.

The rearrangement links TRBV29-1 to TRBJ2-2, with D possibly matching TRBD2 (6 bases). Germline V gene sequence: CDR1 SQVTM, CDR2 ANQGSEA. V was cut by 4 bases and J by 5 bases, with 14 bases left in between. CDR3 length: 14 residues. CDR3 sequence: CSVAGSARTGELFF. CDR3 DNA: TGCAGCGTTGCCGGGAGCGCGAGGACCGGGGAGCTGTTTTTT.

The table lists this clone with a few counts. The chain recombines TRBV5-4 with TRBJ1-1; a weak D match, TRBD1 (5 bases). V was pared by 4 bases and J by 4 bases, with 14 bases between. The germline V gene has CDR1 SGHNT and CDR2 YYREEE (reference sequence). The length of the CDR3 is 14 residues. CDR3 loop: CASSTGRGFTEAFF. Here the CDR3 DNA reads TGTGCCAGCAGCACGGGGAGGGGCTTCACTGAAGCTTTCTTT.

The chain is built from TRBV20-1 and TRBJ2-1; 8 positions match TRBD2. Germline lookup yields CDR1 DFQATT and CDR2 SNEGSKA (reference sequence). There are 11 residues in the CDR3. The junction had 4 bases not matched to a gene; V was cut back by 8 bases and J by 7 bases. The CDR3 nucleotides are TGCAGTCCATCTAGCGGGAATGAGCAGTTCTTC. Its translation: CSPSSGNEQFF.

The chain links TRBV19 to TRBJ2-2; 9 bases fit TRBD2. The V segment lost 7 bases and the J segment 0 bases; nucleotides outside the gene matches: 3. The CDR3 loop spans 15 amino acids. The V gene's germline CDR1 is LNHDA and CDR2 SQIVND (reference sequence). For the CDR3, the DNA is TGTGCCAGTATTCAGCGGGGGGCGAACACCGGGGAGCTGTTTTTT. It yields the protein CASIQRGANTGELFF.

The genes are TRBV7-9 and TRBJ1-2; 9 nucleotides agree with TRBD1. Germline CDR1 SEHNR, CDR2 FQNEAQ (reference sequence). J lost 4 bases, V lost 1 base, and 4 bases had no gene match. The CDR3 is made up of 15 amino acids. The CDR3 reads CASSLGTGASYGYTF. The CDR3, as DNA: TGTGCCAGCAGCTTAGGGACAGGGGCATCCTATGGCTACACCTTC.